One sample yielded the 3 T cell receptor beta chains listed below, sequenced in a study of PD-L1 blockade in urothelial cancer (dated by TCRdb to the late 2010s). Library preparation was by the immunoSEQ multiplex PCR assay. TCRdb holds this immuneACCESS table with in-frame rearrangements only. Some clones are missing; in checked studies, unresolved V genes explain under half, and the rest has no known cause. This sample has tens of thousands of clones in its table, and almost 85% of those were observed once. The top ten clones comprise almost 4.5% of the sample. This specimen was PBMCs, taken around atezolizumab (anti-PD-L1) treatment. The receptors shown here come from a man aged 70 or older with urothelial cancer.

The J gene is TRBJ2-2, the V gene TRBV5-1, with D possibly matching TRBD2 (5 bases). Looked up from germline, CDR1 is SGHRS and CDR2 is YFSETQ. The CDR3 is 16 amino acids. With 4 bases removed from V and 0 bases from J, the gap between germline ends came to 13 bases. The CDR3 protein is CASSGRGRANTGELFF. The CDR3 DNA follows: TGCGCCAGCAGCGGAAGAGGGCGGGCGAACACCGGGGAGCTGTTTTTT.

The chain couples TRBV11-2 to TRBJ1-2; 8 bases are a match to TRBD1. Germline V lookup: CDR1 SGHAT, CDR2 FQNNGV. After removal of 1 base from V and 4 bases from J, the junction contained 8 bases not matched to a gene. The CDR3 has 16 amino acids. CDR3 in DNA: TGTGCCAGCAGCTTAGGAGGTCAGGGGGCATTCTATGGCTACACCTTC. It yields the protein CASSLGGQGAFYGYTF.

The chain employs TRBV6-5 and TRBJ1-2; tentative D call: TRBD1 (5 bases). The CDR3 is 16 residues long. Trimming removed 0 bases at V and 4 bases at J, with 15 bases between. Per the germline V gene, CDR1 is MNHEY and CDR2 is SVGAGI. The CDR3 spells CASSYSIPREGYGYTF. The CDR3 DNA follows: TGTGCCAGCAGTTACTCGATCCCCAGGGAGGGCTATGGCTACACCTTC.